A selection of T cell receptor beta chains follows, all from one sample in a study of cytomegalovirus exposure and HLA in healthy donors. Assay: immunoSEQ multiplex PCR; the TCRdb copy retains only in-frame clones and omits some. This table holds approximately 140,000 clones, roughly 80% found once. Source material: PBMCs. These receptors all come from a boy under 18 in good health and CMV-seronegative. CDR3s include the opening cysteine and the closing phenylalanine or tryptophan. The D gene is left open where the match is weak. The size entry is marked missing in some rows and otherwise reads once, few, many or a size class.

TRBJ2-3,TRBV6-9,few,NA,CASSYHGASTDTQYF,TGTGCCAGCAGTTATCATGGGGCTAGCACAGATACGCAGTATTTT
TRBJ2-3,TRBV7-8,NA,NA,CASSLPFGGGENTDTQYF,TGTGCCAGCAGCTTACCTTTTGGGGGAGGCGAGAACACAGATACGCAGTATTTT
TRBJ1-1,TRBV5-1,NA,TRBD1,CASRDRAWTEAFF,TGCGCCAGCAGAGACAGGGCATGGACTGAAGCTTTCTTT
TRBJ1-6,TRBV30,once,TRBD1,CAWNRDRYNSPLHF,TGTGCCTGGAATCGGGACAGATACAATTCACCCCTCCACTTT
TRBJ2-1,TRBV11-1,NA,TRBD2,CASSTGTSGSSYNEQFF,TGTGCCAGCAGCACCGGGACTAGCGGGAGCTCCTACAATGAGCAGTTCTTC
TRBJ2-7,TRBV30,NA,TRBD2,CAWTLAAGRAYEQYF,TGTGCCTGGACCCTAGCGGCCGGCCGCGCCTACGAGCAGTACTTC
TRBJ2-3,TRBV7-2,once,TRBD2,CASSLVLAGTDTQYF,TGTGCCAGCAGCTTAGTACTAGCGGGAACGGATACGCAGTATTTT
TRBJ2-1,TRBV29-1,NA,NA,CSVEQGGAYNEQFF,TGCAGCGTTGAACAAGGAGGTGCCTACAATGAGCAGTTCTTC
TRBJ2-7,TRBV27,NA,NA,CAGSLSASYEQYF,TGTGCCGGCAGTTTATCCGCTAGCTACGAGCAGTACTTC
TRBJ2-1,TRBV2,NA,NA,CASSEGMGLDNEQFF,TGTGCCAGCAGTGAAGGGATGGGACTTGACAATGAGCAGTTCTTC
TRBJ2-3,TRBV5-1,NA,NA,CASRHTTDTDTQYF,TGCGCCAGCAGACATACGACAGACACAGATACGCAGTATTTT
TRBJ2-7,TRBV30,once,TRBD2,CAWSFGTSGVSSYEQYF,TGTGCCTGGAGTTTTGGGACTAGCGGGGTTAGCTCCTACGAGCAGTACTTC
TRBJ2-1,TRBV19,NA,NA,CASSIESSYNEQFF,TGTGCCAGTAGTATTGAGTCATCCTACAATGAGCAGTTCTTC
TRBJ2-1,TRBV7-2,NA,TRBD1,CASSFGPTGGNIQFF,TGTGCCAGCAGCTTCGGACCCACAGGGGGAAACATACAGTTCTTC
TRBJ2-2,TRBV15,NA,NA,CATSGGTANTGELFF,TGTGCCACCAGCGGAGGGACAGCGAACACCGGGGAGCTGTTTTTT
TRBJ1-2,TRBV28,NA,TRBD1,CASSPPGQGDYGYTF,TGTGCCAGCAGTCCACCAGGACAGGGAGACTATGGCTACACCTTC
TRBJ2-7,TRBV7-9,NA,TRBD2,CSSSLGGTSGMGYEQYF,TGTTCCAGCAGCTTAGGGGGGACTAGCGGGATGGGCTACGAGCAGTACTTC
TRBJ2-5,TRBV10-3,NA,TRBD2,CAISEPSGTDNKETQYF,TGTGCCATCAGTGAGCCGAGCGGGACCGACAATAAAGAGACCCAGTACTTC
TRBJ2-5,TRBV19,few,NA,CASSPNLGETQYF,TGTGCCAGTAGTCCCAACCTCGGAGAGACCCAGTACTTC
TRBJ2-2,TRBV4-2,NA,NA,CASSQDLDQRIWLFF,TGTGCCAGCAGCCAAGATTTAGACCAGCGAATCTGGCTGTTTTTT
TRBJ2-7,TRBV6-1,NA,NA,CASRTSGRAYEQYF,TGTGCCAGCAGGACTAGTGGCAGAGCCTACGAGCAGTACTTC
TRBJ2-1,TRBV29-1,NA,TRBD1,CSVRQGNEQFF,TGCAGCGTTAGACAGGGCAATGAGCAGTTCTTC
TRBJ2-5,TRBV11-2,NA,NA,CASSLDPGETQYF,TGTGCCAGCAGCTTAGATCCCGGGGAGACCCAGTACTTC
TRBJ2-7,TRBV27,NA,TRBD2,CASSSTSGHREQYF,TGTGCCAGCAGTTCAACTAGCGGGCACCGCGAGCAGTACTTC
TRBJ2-3,TRBV6-5,NA,NA,CASSLGGTSTDTQYF,TGTGCCAGCAGTTTGGGCGGGACCAGCACAGATACGCAGTATTTT
TRBJ2-3,TRBV10-2,NA,TRBD2,CASSESMGLAGSTDTQYF,TGCGCCAGCAGTGAGTCAATGGGTCTAGCGGGGAGCACAGATACGCAGTATTTT
TRBJ1-1,TRBV4-2,NA,NA,CASSQDLQGTEAFF,TGTGCCAGCAGCCAAGACCTGCAGGGCACTGAAGCTTTCTTT
TRBJ1-5,TRBV5-1,NA,NA,CASSFGGNQPQHF,TGCGCCAGCAGCTTTGGAGGCAATCAGCCCCAGCATTTT
TRBJ2-7,TRBV10-3,NA,TRBD2,CAISEGLAGHEQYF,TGTGCCATCAGTGAGGGACTAGCGGGTCACGAGCAGTACTTC
TRBJ2-7,TRBV5-1,NA,TRBD1,CASRSGTGTYEQYF,TGCGCCAGCAGATCCGGGACAGGGACCTACGAGCAGTACTTC
TRBJ2-7,TRBV29-1,NA,NA,CSVEGGPSIYEQYF,TGCAGCGTTGAAGGGGGGCCCTCCATTTACGAGCAGTACTTC
TRBJ2-1,TRBV6-6,NA,TRBD2,CASSRTTSGTSREQFF,TGTGCCAGCAGCCGAACGACTAGCGGGACTTCACGTGAGCAGTTCTTC
TRBJ2-7,TRBV5-5,once,TRBD1,CASSLDRGFYEQYF,TGTGCCAGCAGCTTGGACAGGGGCTTCTACGAGCAGTACTTC
TRBJ1-3,TRBV10-3,NA,NA,CAISESWSSGNTIYF,TGTGCCATCAGTGAGTCCTGGAGCTCTGGAAACACCATATATTTT
TRBJ2-1,TRBV5-1,NA,TRBD1,CASSLDRGYNEQFF,TGCGCCAGCAGCTTAGACAGGGGATACAATGAGCAGTTCTTC
TRBJ2-3,TRBV27,NA,TRBD2,CASSLAGEADTQYF,TGTGCCAGCAGTTTAGCGGGAGAGGCAGATACGCAGTATTTT
TRBJ2-7,TRBV10-1,NA,TRBD1,CASKPDRGGYEQYF,TGCGCCAGCAAACCGGACAGGGGCGGGTACGAGCAGTACTTT
TRBJ1-3,TRBV2,NA,NA,CASGGGDSTIYF,TGTGCCAGCGGAGGTGGGGATTCGACCATATATTTT